This T cell receptor (beta chain) was captured in a study of response to subunit inactivated influenza vaccine. This clonotype was picked up one time. Antigen: not known. Findings and limits, study-wide: Each seasonal influenza vaccination recruits few new T cells, the authors suggested.

TCRdb re-called the RT-PCR reads with MiXCR, one entry per CDR3 protein. The sample lists roughly 290,000 distinct CDR3 sequences, roughly 22% occurring once. The sequence derives from a man aged 50 to 69 who received an inactivated influenza vaccine. The sequencing here drew on PBMCs from blood, taken less than 22 months after vaccination.

The CDR3 loop reads CASSYVAGKYNEQFF. As DNA, the CDR3 is TGTGCCAGCAGTTACGTAGCGGGTAAATACAATGAGCAGTTCTTC. The V and J genes are TRBV6-5 and TRBJ2-1, with TRBD2 identical over 7 bases. V trimming: 2 bases; J trimming: 4 bases; junction bases outside the gene matches: 5. This CDR3 region has 15 residues. From germline, CDR1 is MNHEY and CDR2 SVGAGI.